Listed here are 21 T cell receptor beta chains from one sample, sequenced in a study of blood T cell repertoires in COVID-19. Repertoires were generated with immunoSEQ multiplex PCR, while TCRdb's copy carries only in-frame clones and drops some. The table includes about 220,000 clones, 80% to 90% detected once. The sample was peripheral blood. The receptors were gathered from a man aged 25-40 years with active or convalescent COVID-19.

V gene TRBV30 combines with J gene TRBJ1-5; D is unresolved. V lost 0 bases to trimming and J lost 4 bases, with 7 bases between them. CDR1 is GTSNPN, CDR2 SVGIG, per germline (reference sequence). The CDR3 length is 13 residues. CDR3 sequence (DNA): TGTGCCTGGAGTGTGGCAGCGAATCAGCCCCAGCATTTT. Its protein is CAWSVAANQPQHF.

The rearrangement links TRBV11-2 to TRBJ2-1, with 8 nucleotides matching TRBD1. V shed 6 bases and J 7 bases; nucleotides not matched to a gene: 5. Germline V gene data show CDR1 as SGHAT and CDR2 as FQNNGV. CDR3 size: 13 residues. In nucleotides, the CDR3 is TGTGCCAGCAGACTCACAGGGGGGAATGAGCAGTTCTTC. Protein product: CASRLTGGNEQFF. Variable domain in full (rest from reference TRBV11-2 and TRBJ2-1): EAGVAQSPRYKIIEKRQSVAFWCNPISGHATLYWYQQILGQGPKLLIQFQNNGVVDDSQLPKDRFSAERLKGVDSTLKIQPAKLEDSAVYLCASRLTGGNEQFFGPGTRLTVL.

V usage is TRBV18 and J usage is TRBJ1-4, with TRBD1 identical over 7 bases. Germline V gives CDR1 KGHSH, CDR2 LQKENI. Trimming removed 8 bases from V and 8 bases from J; junction bases left unmatched: 8. The CDR3 length is 13 residues. CDR3 residues: CASEGAGEEKLFF. DNA for the CDR3: TGTGCCAGCGAGGGGGCAGGAGAGGAAAAACTGTTTTTT. The full variable domain, completed using reference TRBV18 and TRBJ1-4, is NAGVMQNPRHLVRRRGQEARLRCSPMKGHSHVYWYRQLPEEGLKFMVYLQKENIIDESGMPKERFSAEFPKEGPSILRIQQVVRGDSAAYFCASEGAGEEKLFFGSGTQLSVL.

This clone occurred a few times. The J gene is TRBJ1-2, the V gene TRBV28, with TRBD1 as a possible D gene (5 bases). V lost 3 bases to trimming and J lost 1 base, with 9 bases between them. This CDR3 comprises 14 residues. CDR1 is MDHEN, CDR2 SYDVKM, per germline. The CDR3 here is CASSLEGINYGYTF. In nucleotides, the CDR3 is TGTGCCAGCAGTTTGGAGGGGATTAACTATGGCTACACCTTC.

This sequence joins TRBV11-2 and TRBJ1-4, with D perhaps TRBD1 (5 bases). The V end lost 7 bases, the J end lost 0 bases, and 9 bases lay between the germline ends. Per germline, CDR1 SGHAT and CDR2 FQNNGV. This CDR3 is built from 14 residues. Here the CDR3 reads CASNLGATNEKLFF. The CDR3 region has the DNA TGTGCCAGCAACCTAGGGGCAACTAATGAAAAACTGTTTTTT.

The chain uses TRBV20-1 and TRBJ2-7; 9 nucleotides line up with TRBD1. Trimming removed 3 bases from V and 6 bases from J; junction bases left unmatched: 9. Germline CDR1 DFQATT, CDR2 SNEGSKA (reference sequence). The CDR3 loop spans 14 amino acids. The CDR3 coding sequence is TGCAGTGCTAGTTTCAACCGACAGGGGGGCGAGCAGTACTTC. As protein: CSASFNRQGGEQYF.

The CDR3 is CASSTIRTENTEAFF. The CDR3 bases are TGTGCCAGCTCAACCATACGGACAGAGAACACTGAAGCTTTCTTT. The chain combines TRBV18 with TRBJ1-1, with a possible D match to TRBD1 (6 bases). Germline loops: CDR1 KGHSH, CDR2 LQKENI. With 5 bases removed from V and 1 base from J, the gap between germline ends came to 14 bases. The CDR3 runs to 15 residues.

This chain uses TRBV4-3 with TRBJ2-1, with 11 bases aligning to TRBD2. J lost 4 bases, V lost 0 bases, and 14 bases had no gene match. This CDR3 has 20 amino acids. CDR1 is LGHNA and CDR2 is YSLEER in the germline V gene. As DNA, the CDR3 is TGCGCCAGCAGCCAAGATCGAGCTAGCGGGAGGAAGTGGGCTTACAATGAGCAGTTCTTC. Translating gives CASSQDRASGRKWAYNEQFF.

V gene TRBV20-1 combines with J gene TRBJ1-4; a weak D match, TRBD1 (5 bases). V dropped 5 bases and J dropped 11 bases, with 12 bases sitting between them. Germline lookup yields CDR1 DFQATT and CDR2 SNEGSKA (reference sequence). The CDR3 is 11 residues long. The CDR3 coding sequence is TGCAGTGCTTGGGACCGGGAGAAACTGTTTTTT. Amino acid sequence: CSAWDREKLFF.

The gene calls are TRBV6-5 and TRBJ2-5; 7 bases fit TRBD2. V shed 2 bases, J shed 7 bases, and the junction held 4 bases outside the gene matches. The CDR3 has 13 residues. Germline V lookup: CDR1 MNHEY, CDR2 SVGAGI. CDR3 nucleotide sequence: TGTGCCAGCAGTTACAGCGGGGCTCGGACCCAGTACTTC. Residues: CASSYSGARTQYF.

This clone has more than one count but fewer than ten. This sequence joins TRBV5-1 and TRBJ2-1; D call uncertain. The CDR3 is made up of 12 amino acids. Trimming shortened V by 3 bases and J by 6 bases, and 7 bases separated the two germline ends. Germline V gives CDR1 SGHRS, CDR2 YFSETQ. The CDR3 nucleotides read TGCGCCAGCAGCTCTAGAAGCAATGAGCAGTTCTTC. Encoded protein: CASSSRSNEQFF.

The chain links TRBV19 to TRBJ1-5; D not certain. This CDR3 has 15 residues. CDR1 and CDR2 from the germline V gene are LNHDA and SQIVND (reference sequence). V was clipped by 3 bases and J by 1 base, with 10 bases between them. The DNA of the CDR3 is TGTGCCAGTAGTATTAAGGGAGTCAGCAATCAGCCCCAGCATTTT. The encoded protein is CASSIKGVSNQPQHF.

V gene TRBV7-3 combines with J gene TRBJ2-3; 10 nucleotides match TRBD1. Germline V gives CDR1 SGHTA, CDR2 FQGTGA. The CDR3 extends over 17 amino acids. J gave up 6 bases and V 3 bases, and 12 bases lay outside the gene matches. CDR3 amino acids: CASSFRSGADRGDTQYF. CDR3 sequence (DNA): TGTGCCAGCAGCTTTCGTAGCGGGGCGGACAGGGGGGATACGCAGTATTTT. The full variable domain, in which reference TRBV7-3 and TRBJ2-3 provide the parts outside the CDR3, is GAGVSQTPSNKVTEKGKYVELRCDPISGHTALYWYRQSLGQGPEFLIYFQGTGAADDSGLPNDRFFAVRPEGSVSTLKIQRTERGDSAVYLCASSFRSGADRGDTQYFGPGTRLTVL.

V usage is TRBV18 and J usage is TRBJ2-7; TRBD2 matches at 8 bases. Looked up from germline, CDR1 is KGHSH and CDR2 is LQKENI. CDR3 length equals 17 residues. J gave up 0 bases and V 4 bases, and 11 bases lay outside the gene matches. The CDR3 sequence: CASSLYQTSGLSYEQYF. The CDR3 nucleotides read TGTGCCAGCTCACTTTACCAAACTAGCGGCCTCTCCTACGAGCAGTACTTC.

V is TRBV5-6 and J is TRBJ2-1; 9 bases map to TRBD2. After removal of 2 bases from V and 5 bases from J, the junction contained 2 bases not matched to a gene. CDR3 length equals 14 residues. Germline V gene data show CDR1 as SGHDT and CDR2 as YYEEEE. As DNA, the CDR3 is TGTGCCAGCAGCTTTAGCGGGAGCAACAATGAGCAGTTCTTC. This codes for CASSFSGSNNEQFF.

The chain links TRBV9 to TRBJ2-3, with D tentatively TRBD2 (5 bases). Trimming left V 0 bases short and J 2 bases short, with 16 bases between. This CDR3 spans 17 amino acids. Germline V gene sequence: CDR1 SGDLS, CDR2 YYNGEE. In DNA, the CDR3 is TGTGCCAGCAGCGTAGGGGCCCGTAGCGCCGTCACAGATACGCAGTATTTT. This gives the protein CASSVGARSAVTDTQYF.

J is TRBJ2-7 and V is TRBV4-3, with D uncertain. Germline loops: CDR1 LGHNA, CDR2 YSLEER. The CDR3 runs to 16 residues. Trimming took 1 base from V and 0 from J, leaving 13 bases between them. The CDR3 nucleotides read TGCGCCAGCAGCCAAGCCTATCCCGGGTCCTCCTACGAGCAGTACTTC. Translated: CASSQAYPGSSYEQYF.

A remark on this clone: At the DNA level, this CDR3 is encoded by other sequences in the same sample as well. The chain links TRBV4-2 to TRBJ1-1; D call uncertain. V was pared by 0 bases and J by 4 bases, with 6 bases between. CDR3 length: 13 amino acids. Germline CDR1 and CDR2: LGHNA and YNFKEQ. The CDR3 is CASSQDSGTEAFF. CDR3 nucleotides: TGTGCCAGCAGCCAAGATAGTGGCACTGAAGCTTTCTTT.

The V call is TRBV5-1, the J call TRBJ2-7, with D perhaps TRBD2 (5 bases). CDR3 size: 14 residues. Germline lookup yields CDR1 SGHRS and CDR2 YFSETQ. V dropped 0 bases and J dropped 7 bases, with 14 bases sitting between them. For the CDR3, the DNA is TGCGCCAGCAGCTTGGCGGCCTCAAGCGGAGAGCAGTACTTC. Protein product: CASSLAASSGEQYF.

V is TRBV28 and J is TRBJ2-2; TRBD2 aligns across 9 bases. This CDR3 region has 17 residues. V shed 4 bases and J 1 base; nucleotides not matched to a gene: 7. Germline lookup yields CDR1 MDHEN and CDR2 SYDVKM. This chain's CDR3 is CASSWGGSGRNTGELFF. The CDR3 DNA sequence: TGTGCCAGCAGTTGGGGTGGTAGCGGGAGGAACACCGGGGAGCTGTTTTTT.

This clone was detected a few times. The chain links TRBV9 to TRBJ1-1, with a possible D match to TRBD1 (6 bases). The CDR3 has 15 amino acids. Per the germline V gene, CDR1 is SGDLS and CDR2 is YYNGEE. V lost 4 bases and J lost 2, with 15 bases in between. The CDR3 DNA sequence: TGTGCCAGCAGCCCACAGGGTCCCCTAAACACTGAAGCTTTCTTT. Amino acids: CASSPQGPLNTEAFF. The full variable domain, with the rest looked up from reference TRBV9 and TRBJ1-1, is DSGVTQTPKHLITATGQRVTLRCSPRSGDLSVYWYQQSLDQGLQFLIQYYNGEERAKGNILERFSAQQFPDLHSELNLSSLELGDSALYFCASSPQGPLNTEAFFGQGTRLTVV.